This TCR beta chain was documented in a study of blood T cell repertoires in COVID-19. Overall study context: PBMCs, B-cell-depleted T cells, or T cells provided the cDNA or gDNA that made up the material.

The V gene end was trimmed by 5 bases and the J gene end by 0 bases; junction bases not matched to a gene: 11. The CDR3 length is 17 residues. Germline CDR1 reads MNHEY; CDR2 reads SMNVEV (reference sequence). The assay was immunoSEQ multiplex PCR, and TCRdb's table has in-frame clones only and misses some. Altogether approximately 440,000 clones are present, 90% being singletons, with the ten largest covering 0.6%. Sequenced: PBMCs or T cells enriched from blood (not recorded which). The sequence was obtained from a man aged 18 to 30 who had recovered from COVID-19. The gene calls are TRBV27 and TRBJ1-2; 8 positions match TRBD1. The DNA of the CDR3 is TGTGCCAGCAGTACCCGTACGACAGGGGCGGCTAACTATGGCTACACCTTC. It is translated as CASSTRTTGAANYGYTF.